The 8 T cell receptor beta chains listed next were all sequenced from one sample in a study of Graves' ophthalmopathy and Graves' hyperthyroidism listed by TCRdb under 2018. Sequencer: Illumina HiSeq 2000. TCR beta CDR3 regions were amplified from RNA transcripts for repertoire sequencing. A first-round RT-PCR used HTBI primers with the Qiagen OneStep RT-PCR kit, followed by a second-round multiplex PCR, size selection and purification. TCRdb handled the public reads itself, with Q25 trimming in fastp and clone calling in MiXCR, and kept productive beta chains. For every CDR3 protein sequence, its rows merge into one entry that carries the most common genes and DNA. The sample table lists nearly 400,000 distinct CDR3 sequences, roughly 18% of them with a count of one. The ten most abundant clones make up around 1.6% of the sample. The sample was peripheral blood. These receptors all stem from a woman younger than 35 with Graves' ophthalmopathy. Donor details come from another sample of the same person, matched by shared clones.

This clonotype showed up many times. CDR3 protein: CASSEGQGFYGYTF. The CDR3 nucleotides are TGTGCCAGCAGTGAAGGACAGGGATTCTATGGCTACACCTTC. The V gene is TRBV25-1, the J gene TRBJ1-2, with TRBD1 matching over 8 bases. Germline CDR1 reads MGHDK; CDR2 reads SYGVNS. CDR3 length: 14 residues. Losses at the gene ends were 2 bases for V and 4 bases for J; bases not matched to a gene: 3.

In this sample, this clonotype turned up many times. This rearrangement joins TRBV28 to TRBJ1-1; unclear D gene. The CDR3 is 15 residues long. The germline V gene encodes CDR1 MDHEN and CDR2 SYDVKM. V lost 5 bases to trimming and J lost 10 bases, with 23 bases between them. The CDR3 reads CASSPTNPGVGGAFF. CDR3 coding DNA: TGTGCCAGCAGTCCGACTAATCCGGGAGTGGGAGGAGCTTTCTTT.

This clonotype was seen more than once but under ten times. The chain is built from TRBV12-3 or TRBV12-4 and TRBJ2-6, with D tentatively TRBD2 (5 bases). Trimming pared 7 bases from V and 1 base from J, leaving 11 bases between. The CDR3 loop spans 15 amino acids. This CDR3 reads CASTFWESGANVLTF. CDR3 DNA sequence: TGTGCCAGCACCTTTTGGGAGTCTGGGGCCAACGTCCTGACTTTC.

This clonotype was counted many times. The chain carries TRBV6-5 and TRBJ1-1; 10 bases are shared with TRBD1. The CDR3 runs 17 residues. Germline lookup yields CDR1 MNHEY and CDR2 SVGAGI. V trimming: 2 bases; J trimming: 1 base; junction bases outside the gene matches: 7. This chain's CDR3 is CASSYGGQGSRNTEAFF. The DNA of the CDR3 is TGTGCCAGCAGTTACGGGGGACAGGGGAGCCGGAACACTGAAGCTTTCTTT.

This clonotype came up many times. The rearrangement uses TRBV2 and TRBJ2-7, with D unclear. Germline-derived CDR1 and CDR2 are SNHLY and FYNNEI. Trimming took 8 bases from V and 6 from J, leaving 17 bases between them. The CDR3 has 13 amino acids. CDR3 loop: CASLAPPAFEQYF. The CDR3 coding sequence is TGTGCCAGCTTGGCCCCACCGGCCTTCGAGCAGTACTTC.

The table lists this clonotype with many counts. Written as DNA, the CDR3 is TGTGCCAGCAGTTCCCCCGGACCTTACGACTGGGAGCTGTTTTTT. Amino acids: CASSSPGPYDWELFF. The chain employs TRBV6-5 and TRBJ2-2; D unclear. The CDR3 covers 15 residues. V dropped 4 bases and J dropped 9 bases, with 18 bases sitting between them. CDR1 and CDR2 from the germline V gene are MNHEY and SVGAGI.

This clonotype was recorded many times. The gene calls are TRBV7-8 and TRBJ1-5, with D perhaps TRBD1 (6 bases). The CDR3 is 16 residues long. V lost 4 bases and J lost 4, with 17 bases in between. The germline V gene encodes CDR1 SGHVS and CDR2 FQNEAQ. This chain's CDR3 is CASSSSRDILNQPQHF. In DNA, the CDR3 is TGTGCCAGCAGCTCGAGTCGGGACATATTAAATCAGCCCCAGCATTTT. Filled out from reference TRBV7-8 and TRBJ1-5, the complete variable domain reads GAGVSQSPRYKVAKRGQDVALRCDPISGHVSLFWYQQALGQGPEFLTYFQNEAQLDKSGLPSDRFFAERPEGSVSTLKIQRTQQEDSAVYLCASSSSRDILNQPQHFGDGTRLSIL.

V gene TRBV6-1 combines with J gene TRBJ2-7, with D perhaps TRBD1 (6 bases). The CDR3 covers 14 residues. Trimming took off 2 bases at V and 3 bases at J, with 11 bases between the two ends. Germline lookup yields CDR1 MNHNS and CDR2 SASEGT. This CDR3 reads CASSEMGDNYEQYF. CDR3 in DNA: TGTGCCAGCAGTGAAATGGGGGACAACTACGAGCAGTACTTC.